What follows are 7 T cell receptor beta chains derived from one specimen sequenced in a study of blood T cell repertoires in COVID-19. Here immunoSEQ multiplex PCR was the method, and the copy in TCRdb shows in-frame clones only, minus some. The data show fewer than 250,000 clones, less than 90% seen once. Specimen: peripheral blood. The receptors come from a man between 70 and 80 years old with acute or convalescent COVID-19.

Here the CDR3 reads CASSYSDRNYGYTF. CDR3 coding DNA: TGTGCCAGCAGCTACTCGGACAGGAACTATGGCTACACCTTC. The chain is built from TRBV9 and TRBJ1-2; 7 bases are a match to TRBD1. With 4 bases clipped from V and 2 bases from J, the junction kept 5 bases outside the gene matches. CDR3 length: 14 amino acids. Germline values: CDR1 SGDLS, CDR2 YYNGEE.

V gene TRBV3-1 (or the pseudogene TRBV3-2) combines with J gene TRBJ2-1; TRBD1 might be the D (5 bases). Trimming stripped 3 bases from V and 6 bases from J, with 6 bases between. The V gene's germline CDR1 is LGHDT and CDR2 YNNKEL (reference sequence). CDR3 length equals 12 residues. The CDR3 DNA follows: TGTGCCAGCAGCCACCAGGGCAATGAGCAGTTCTTC. Protein product: CASSHQGNEQFF.

This chain links TRBV28 with TRBJ2-6; tentatively, D is TRBD1 (5 bases). With 4 bases removed from V and 0 bases from J, the gap between germline ends came to 10 bases. The CDR3 spans 16 residues. Germline V gene data show CDR1 as MDHEN and CDR2 as SYDVKM. CDR3 in amino acids: CASSWGYSSGANVLTF. Written as DNA, the CDR3 is TGTGCCAGCAGTTGGGGCTACAGCTCTGGGGCCAACGTCCTGACTTTC.

The chain carries TRBV4-3 and TRBJ1-3; 7 bases map to TRBD1. With V trimmed by 0 bases and J by 2 bases, 1 base remained unmatched. The CDR3 loop spans 15 amino acids. Germline V gives CDR1 LGHNA, CDR2 YSLEER. Written as DNA, the CDR3 is TGCGCCAGCAGCCAAGAGCAGGGGGCTGGAAACACCATATATTTT. Its translation: CASSQEQGAGNTIYF.

The rearrangement uses TRBV7-9 and TRBJ1-2, with D unresolved. The CDR3 length is 11 residues. The V end was cut by 5 bases, the J end by 2 bases, with 3 bases between. The germline gives CDR1 SEHNR, CDR2 FQNEAQ (reference sequence). CDR3 DNA sequence: TGTGCCAGCAGCGAGAACTATGGCTACACCTTC. Its protein product is CASSENYGYTF.

This clone appeared once. This chain joins TRBV19 and TRBJ1-5; D remains ambiguous. CDR1 and CDR2 (germline): LNHDA, SQIVND (reference sequence). The V gene lost 5 bases and the J gene lost 6 bases, with 14 bases spanning the gap. The CDR3 has 14 amino acids. The CDR3 region is CASSSSGGGQPQHF. The CDR3 nucleotides read TGTGCCAGTAGTTCTTCAGGAGGCGGTCAGCCCCAGCATTTT.

V and J are TRBV5-6 and TRBJ1-2; a weak D match, TRBD1 (6 bases). The germline V and J ends were trimmed by 0 bases and 4 bases, with 10 bases remaining between them. CDR1 SGHDT and CDR2 YYEEEE come from the germline V gene. The CDR3 is made up of 14 amino acids. CDR3 sequence: CASSLGTVIYGYTF. CDR3 in DNA: TGTGCCAGCAGCTTGGGGACAGTTATCTATGGCTACACCTTC.